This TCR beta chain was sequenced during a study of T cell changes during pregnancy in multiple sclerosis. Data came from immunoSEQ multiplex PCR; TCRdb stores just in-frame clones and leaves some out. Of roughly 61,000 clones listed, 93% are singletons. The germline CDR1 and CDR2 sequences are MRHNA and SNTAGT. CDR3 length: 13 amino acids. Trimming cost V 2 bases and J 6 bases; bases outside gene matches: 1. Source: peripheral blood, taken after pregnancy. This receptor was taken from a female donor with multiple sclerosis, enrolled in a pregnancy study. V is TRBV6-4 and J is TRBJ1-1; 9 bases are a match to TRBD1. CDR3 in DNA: TGTGCCAGCAGTGACAGACAGGGGGCTGAAGCTTTCTTT. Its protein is CASSDRQGAEAFF.